This T cell receptor (beta chain) was found in a study of regulatory T cells in long-lasting Graves disease. Findings and caveats of the study: Persistent disease preferred TRBV28, TRBJ1-2 and TRBJ2-5; new disease, TRBV20-1 and TRBJ2-1. Persistent Graves' patients had lower TCR diversity than newly diagnosed ones. Having only a small sample size may have limited accuracy.

The TCR beta library used iRepertoire HTBI primers with Arm-PCR amplification of CDR3. Original analysis: Identified segments across samples numbered 60 or so TRBV and approximately 15 TRBJ. TCRdb processed the multiplex PCR reads anew with MiXCR; each CDR3 protein has one entry. The V and J calls follow TCRdb's processing rather than the paper's. The sample consists of about 300,000 distinct CDR3 sequences, 22% of them appearing once. This clonotype was counted a few times. Its antigen is currently unknown. The time point is: persistent/refractory GD, antithyroid drugs over 5 years with positive TRAb. There was RNA extracted from PBMCs, and the TCR library was made from it. The V gene lost 6 bases and the J gene lost 3 bases, with 9 bases spanning the gap. CDR1 is MNHEY and CDR2 is SMNVEV in the germline V gene (reference sequence). The CDR3 spans 13 residues.

The receptor's source is a female donor with Graves disease. V usage is TRBV27 and J usage is TRBJ1-5, with no clear D. The sequences come from peripheral blood mononuclear cells (PBMCs), collected when the disease was refractory, from a patient treated with antithyroid drugs. CDR3 DNA: TGTGCCAGCAGGGAGGGTCCCAATCAGCCCCAGCATTTT. Amino acid sequence: CASREGPNQPQHF.